These 32 T cell receptor beta chains originate from one sample sequenced in a study of T cells in localized non-small cell lung cancer. Method: immunoSEQ multiplex PCR; TCRdb's copy keeps in-frame clones and lacks some. The sample includes 35,000 to 50,000 clones, roughly nine tenths of them seen just once. Sequencing used PBMCs, obtained before any cancer treatment. These receptors originate from a woman aged 35-75 years with stage II lung adenocarcinoma.

The chain links TRBV29-1 to TRBJ2-5; 10 bases align to TRBD1. This CDR3 contains 13 residues. Germline V gene data show CDR1 as SQVTM and CDR2 as ANQGSEA. The J segment lost 4 bases and the V segment lost 6 bases, leaving 5 bases of the junction unmatched. The CDR3 nucleotides read TGCAGCGTGGGCCGGGACAGGGGAGAGACCCAGTACTTC. Amino acid sequence: CSVGRDRGETQYF.

The chain recombines TRBV9 with TRBJ2-4; D not certain. The CDR3 is made up of 12 amino acids. V lost 0 bases, J lost 10 bases, and 8 bases lay in between. CDR1 is SGDLS and CDR2 is YYNGEE in the germline V gene. Here the CDR3 DNA reads TGTGCCAGCAGCGTAGTGGGCCCTATTCAGTACTTC. It specifies CASSVVGPIQYF.

The chain carries TRBV11-2 and TRBJ1-2; D might be TRBD1 (5 bases). Germline V gene data show CDR1 as SGHAT and CDR2 as FQNNGV. CDR3 length equals 15 residues. The germline V and J ends were trimmed by 5 bases and 7 bases, with 20 bases remaining between them. CDR3 sequence: CASSPFGRGDGGYTF. Here the CDR3 DNA reads TGTGCCAGCAGCCCCTTCGGGAGGGGTGATGGTGGCTACACCTTC.

The chain carries TRBV7-9 and TRBJ1-1; TRBD1 might be the D (5 bases). This CDR3 has 17 amino acids. CDR1 and CDR2 (germline): SEHNR, FQNEAQ (reference sequence). V dropped 1 base and J dropped 0 bases, with 15 bases sitting between them. CDR3 in amino acids: CASSLVAGLVVNTEAFF. DNA of the CDR3: TGTGCCAGCAGCTTAGTTGCAGGGTTGGTGGTGAACACTGAAGCTTTCTTT. The full variable domain, its missing parts supplied by reference TRBV7-9 and TRBJ1-1, is DTGVSQNPRHKITKRGQNVTFRCDPISEHNRLYWYRQTLGQGPEFLTYFQNEAQLEKSRLLSDRFSAERPKGSFSTLEIQRTEQGDSAMYLCASSLVAGLVVNTEAFFGQGTRLTVV.

The J gene is TRBJ2-6, the V gene TRBV5-5; D remains unclear. CDR3 size: 15 residues. Deletions cut 1 base from V and 2 bases from J, with 7 bases between. Germline V CDR1 and CDR2: SGHKS, YYEKEE (reference sequence). In DNA form, the CDR3 reads TGTGCCAGCAGCTTGCGAATAACTGGGGCCAACGTCCTGACTTTC. Translating gives CASSLRITGANVLTF.

This clone was observed a single time. The genes are TRBV11-3 and TRBJ2-7; D is unresolved. The germline gives CDR1 SGHNT, CDR2 YENEEA. The length of the CDR3 is 11 residues. The V end lost 5 bases, the J end lost 4 bases, and 6 bases lay between the germline ends. CDR3 DNA sequence: TGTGCCAGCAGCAACGGATACGAGCAGTACTTC. Translation: CASSNGYEQYF.

V is TRBV6-5 and J is TRBJ2-7; 16 bases line up with TRBD2. The V gene end was trimmed by 2 bases and the J gene end by 5 bases; junction bases not matched to a gene: 3. The CDR3 runs to 16 residues. Germline CDR1 is MNHEY and CDR2 is SVGAGI. Written as DNA, the CDR3 is TGTGCCAGCAGTTACCGGGGACTAGCGGGAGGGCACGAGCAGTACTTC. Its translation: CASSYRGLAGGHEQYF.

The V and J genes are TRBV9 and TRBJ2-2, with D perhaps TRBD1 or TRBD2 (6 bases each). V lost 2 bases to trimming and J lost 6 bases, with 11 bases between them. Germline CDR1 and CDR2: SGDLS and YYNGEE. This CDR3 region has 14 residues. As DNA, the CDR3 is TGTGCCAGCAGCGTCCTGGGGGGCGCCGGGGAGCTGTTTTTT. Its protein product is CASSVLGGAGELFF. Full variable domain (remainder filled in from reference TRBV9 and TRBJ2-2): DSGVTQTPKHLITATGQRVTLRCSPRSGDLSVYWYQQSLDQGLQFLIQYYNGEERAKGNILERFSAQQFPDLHSELNLSSLELGDSALYFCASSVLGGAGELFFGEGSRLTVL.

V and J are TRBV5-6 and TRBJ1-3, with 10 bases matching TRBD1. CDR1 and CDR2 (germline): SGHDT, YYEEEE. The junction had 9 bases not matched to a gene; V was cut back by 4 bases and J by 8 bases. This CDR3 is built from 15 residues. The CDR3 spells CASSPGTGDLDTIYF. In nucleotides, the CDR3 is TGTGCCAGCAGCCCCGGGACAGGGGACCTGGACACCATATATTTT.

This chain uses TRBV27 with TRBJ1-5, with D uncertain. The CDR3 extends over 14 amino acids. Germline CDR1 MNHEY, CDR2 SMNVEV (reference sequence). V lost 4 bases and J lost 2, with 9 bases in between. The CDR3 bases are TGTGCCAGCAGTTCCCCCGGGCGCAATCAGCCCCAGCATTTT. Its protein is CASSSPGRNQPQHF.

The gene calls are TRBV5-1 and TRBJ1-1; tentative D call: TRBD1 (5 bases). Between the trimmed V and J ends, which lost 1 base and 1 base, there was a span of 17 bases. Germline-derived CDR1 and CDR2 are SGHRS and YFSETQ. The CDR3 runs to 17 residues. CDR3 protein: CASSLQGTRSANTEAFF. As DNA, the CDR3 is TGCGCCAGCAGCTTGCAGGGTACGAGGTCGGCGAACACTGAAGCTTTCTTT.

The rearrangement joins TRBV5-1 to TRBJ1-2; possibly TRBD1 for D (6 bases). Trimming cost V 4 bases and J 1 base, with 8 bases left between them. The CDR3 covers 13 residues. Per germline, CDR1 SGHRS and CDR2 YFSETQ. The CDR3 region is CASSQDSNYGYTF. CDR3 DNA sequence: TGCGCCAGCAGCCAGGACAGTAACTATGGCTACACCTTC. Variable domain in full (rest from reference TRBV5-1 and TRBJ1-2): KAGVTQTPRYLIKTRGQQVTLSCSPISGHRSVSWYQQTPGQGLQFLFEYFSETQRNKGNFPGRFSGRQFSNSRSEMNVSTLELGDSALYLCASSQDSNYGYTFGSGTRLTVV.

The J gene is TRBJ1-1, the V gene TRBV2, with 8 bases matching TRBD1. This CDR3 contains 16 residues. After removal of 0 bases from V and 4 bases from J, the junction contained 7 bases not matched to a gene. Germline assignment: CDR1 SNHLY and CDR2 FYNNEI. For the CDR3, the DNA is TGTGCCAGCAGTGAAGCGCTGGCAGGGGGCATCACTGAAGCTTTCTTT. Its protein product is CASSEALAGGITEAFF.

The chain employs TRBV7-7 and TRBJ2-1; perhaps TRBD1 as D (6 bases). V lost 5 bases to trimming and J lost 7 bases, with 12 bases between them. This CDR3 comprises 13 residues. CDR1 and CDR2 from the germline V gene are SSHAT and FNYEAQ (reference sequence). CDR3 in amino acids: CASSANRDNEQFF. CDR3 sequence (DNA): TGTGCCAGCAGCGCGAACAGGGATAATGAGCAGTTCTTC.

This chain links TRBV19 with TRBJ1-2; D uncertain. Germline CDR1 is LNHDA and CDR2 is SQIVND (reference sequence). The CDR3 sequence is 12 residues long. V lost 0 bases to trimming and J lost 8 bases, with 7 bases between them. The chain's CDR3 is CASSIEGIGYTF. Here the CDR3 DNA reads TGTGCCAGTAGTATAGAGGGTATCGGCTACACCTTC.

The rearrangement uses TRBV29-1 and TRBJ1-2, with no clear D. V gave up 1 base and J gave up 4 bases, with 4 bases separating them. The CDR3 is 11 amino acids. Germline V lookup: CDR1 SQVTM, CDR2 ANQGSEA. The CDR3 coding sequence is TGCAGCGTTGAAGTCGGCTATGGCTACACCTTC. It is translated as CSVEVGYGYTF.

This clone has just one count. The rearrangement uses TRBV19 and TRBJ1-6; 9 bases agree with TRBD1. The CDR3 spans 16 residues. J lost 10 bases, V lost 7 bases, and 14 bases had no gene match. Germline V gene sequence: CDR1 LNHDA, CDR2 SQIVND (reference sequence). The CDR3 nucleotides read TGTGCCAGTACCCAAACCGGGACAGGGCAAGGATCACCCCTCCACTTT. This sequence encodes CASTQTGTGQGSPLHF.

This rearrangement joins TRBV19 to TRBJ2-1; D gene uncertain. Trimming stripped 1 base from V and 0 bases from J, with 7 bases between. CDR1 and CDR2 (germline): LNHDA, SQIVND (reference sequence). The CDR3 runs to 15 residues. The CDR3 is CASSIASPSYNEQFF. The CDR3 bases are TGTGCCAGTAGTATAGCCAGCCCCTCCTACAATGAGCAGTTCTTC.

The chain carries TRBV19 and TRBJ2-2; 10 nucleotides match TRBD2. CDR3 size: 17 residues. Germline lookup yields CDR1 LNHDA and CDR2 SQIVND (reference sequence). V shed 2 bases and J 1 base; nucleotides not matched to a gene: 4. CDR3: CASSIRSSGGNTGELFF. The DNA for the CDR3 is TGTGCCAGTAGTATACGCTCTAGCGGGGGGAACACCGGGGAGCTGTTTTTT.

V and J are TRBV10-1 and TRBJ1-1; D is unclear. Germline-derived CDR1 and CDR2 are WNHNN and SYGVQD (reference sequence). V shed 3 bases and J shed 4 bases, with 9 bases lying between them. CDR3 length: 13 amino acids. The CDR3 here is CASSDAGITEAFF. CDR3 coding DNA: TGCGCCAGCAGTGACGCGGGTATCACTGAAGCTTTCTTT.

The chain uses TRBV18 and TRBJ1-1; 9 positions match TRBD1. Germline V gene data show CDR1 as KGHSH and CDR2 as LQKENI. The ends lost 2 bases at V and 7 bases at J; junction bases unmatched: 2. The CDR3 has 13 amino acids. The CDR3: CASSPGTGYEAFF. The DNA of the CDR3 is TGTGCCAGCTCACCAGGGACAGGGTATGAAGCTTTCTTT.

The V gene is TRBV7-2, the J gene TRBJ2-2, with 8 bases that match TRBD1. The germline V gene has CDR1 SGHTA and CDR2 FQGNSA. The CDR3 spans 16 residues. V shed 4 bases and J 6 bases; nucleotides not matched to a gene: 10. The DNA for the CDR3 is TGTGCCAGCAGCTCCAGTCCAGGGGGCTGGTCCGGGGAGCTGTTTTTT. This encodes CASSSSPGGWSGELFF. The full variable domain, completed using reference TRBV7-2 and TRBJ2-2, is GAGVSQSPSNKVTEKGKDVELRCDPISGHTALYWYRQSLGQGLEFLIYFQGNSAPDKSGLPSDRFSAERTGGSVSTLTIQRTQQEDSAVYLCASSSSPGGWSGELFFGEGSRLTVL.

The chain joins TRBV9 to TRBJ2-7; tentative D call: TRBD1 (6 bases). Germline V gives CDR1 SGDLS, CDR2 YYNGEE. Trimming shortened V by 0 bases and J by 0 bases, and 10 bases separated the two germline ends. The CDR3 loop spans 15 amino acids. DNA for the CDR3: TGTGCCAGCAGCGTAGAAGGGGGTAGCTCCTACGAGCAGTACTTC. Translated: CASSVEGGSSYEQYF.

The J gene is TRBJ2-5, the V gene TRBV5-1; 12 positions agree with TRBD2. The CDR3 length is 15 residues. CDR1 and CDR2 from the germline V gene are SGHRS and YFSETQ. V gave up 4 bases and J gave up 4 bases; unmatched junction bases: 5. The CDR3 sequence is CASSQLAGGAETQYF. DNA of the CDR3: TGCGCCAGCAGCCAACTAGCGGGGGGAGCAGAGACCCAGTACTTC.

CDR3 protein: CASSLVAGYEQYF. The CDR3 DNA reads TGTGCCAGCAGTTTAGTAGCGGGATACGAGCAGTACTTC. The rearrangement uses TRBV27 and TRBJ2-7; 8 nucleotides align to TRBD2. This CDR3 comprises 13 residues. The V and J ends lost 2 bases and 4 bases, in that order; junction bases with no gene match: 1. In germline, CDR1 is MNHEY, CDR2 SMNVEV (reference sequence).

The rearrangement links TRBV4-1 to TRBJ1-5; D not resolved. CDR1 is MGHRA and CDR2 is YSYEKL in the germline V gene. The CDR3 covers 14 residues. V gave up 1 base and J gave up 0 bases, with 4 bases separating them. CDR3 coding DNA: TGCGCCAGCAGCCAAGTAGATAGCAATCAGCCCCAGCATTTT. It yields the protein CASSQVDSNQPQHF.

The CDR3 reads CASSPNREGGNQPQHF. CDR3 coding DNA: TGTGCCAGCAGTCCTAACAGGGAGGGAGGCAATCAGCCCCAGCATTTT. This chain links TRBV28 with TRBJ1-5; D is possibly TRBD1 (6 bases). The germline CDR1 and CDR2 sequences are MDHEN and SYDVKM. The CDR3 has 16 amino acids. V shed 5 bases and J shed 2 bases, with 16 bases lying between them. Looking up the rest from reference TRBV28 and TRBJ1-5 gives the full variable domain: DVKVTQSSRYLVKRTGEKVFLECVQDMDHENMFWYRQDPGLGLRLIYFSYDVKMKEKGDIPEGYSVSREKKERFSLILESASTNQTSMYLCASSPNREGGNQPQHFGDGTRLSIL.

This rearrangement joins TRBV6-5 to TRBJ2-7; perhaps TRBD2 as D (6 bases). The germline CDR1 and CDR2 sequences are MNHEY and SVGAGI. This CDR3 has 13 residues. The V gene lost 11 bases and the J gene lost 2 bases, with 16 bases spanning the gap. CDR3 region: CAAGRRTPYEQYF. The CDR3 DNA reads TGTGCCGCGGGGCGGAGAACCCCCTACGAGCAGTACTTC.

This clone occurred a few times. V usage is TRBV7-9 and J usage is TRBJ2-7; TRBD1 might be the D (6 bases). This CDR3 contains 19 residues. Germline lookup yields CDR1 SEHNR and CDR2 FQNEAQ (reference sequence). V shed 4 bases and J shed 0 bases, with 25 bases lying between them. In DNA, the CDR3 is TGTGCCAGCAGCTGGGTTAGCGTAGAGGGGGACACTATCTCCTACGAGCAGTACTTC. Translation gives CASSWVSVEGDTISYEQYF.

The V call is TRBV6-4, the J call TRBJ1-1; a possible D gene is TRBD1 (5 bases). Trimming removed 3 bases at V and 0 bases at J, with 8 bases between. Germline V gene lookup returns CDR1 MRHNA and CDR2 SNTAGT. The CDR3 extends over 14 amino acids. The CDR3 DNA is TGTGCCAGCAGTGAACACAGGATGAACACTGAAGCTTTCTTT. Amino acid sequence: CASSEHRMNTEAFF.

This chain joins TRBV6-1 and TRBJ2-3; TRBD2 aligns across 10 bases. This CDR3 spans 16 amino acids. Germline-derived CDR1 and CDR2 are MNHNS and SASEGT. The ends lost 4 bases at V and 3 bases at J; junction bases unmatched: 7. As DNA, the CDR3 is TGTGCCAGCAGTGGATCAGCGGGAGGGCTGACAGATACGCAGTATTTT. Translation gives CASSGSAGGLTDTQYF.

The rearrangement links TRBV4-2 to TRBJ1-2; D is uncertain. The CDR3 extends over 13 amino acids. Germline assignment: CDR1 LGHNA and CDR2 YNFKEQ. V gave up 3 bases and J gave up 6 bases, with 11 bases separating them. CDR3 sequence reads: CASSQVSQDGYTF. The CDR3 DNA is TGTGCCAGCAGCCAGGTTTCTCAGGATGGCTACACCTTC.